This T cell receptor (beta chain) is drawn from a study of molecular identifiers for immune sequencing clone quantification (dated by TCRdb to about 2018). Looking at the study overall: For a replicate experiment, RNA from around 20,000 or 99,000 naive CD8 T cells was divided into five aliquots, of which four were sequenced. The study was a methods study using CD8 T cells to benchmark molecular-identifier clustering-based TCR repertoire sequencing (MIDCIRS) and TCR RNA copy counting.

Preparation of the library involved PCR. Sequencing instrument: Illumina HiSeq 4000. Bulk TCR libraries were made following a previously described method, with the TCR primers given in Table S5. Purification of total RNA was performed with the Qiagen AllPrep DNA/RNA kit. Reads from multiple sequencing runs of the same library were pooled before analysis. The study's own analysis went as follows. Reads were retained only if an exact TCR constant sequence was present, and the retained reads were trimmed to 150 nt and grouped according to their 12-nt molecular barcodes. Reads within each barcode group were sub-clustered using a 15% Levenshtein threshold, and quality-weighted consensus sequences were constructed for each RNA molecule. Non-functional sequences were removed, as were lower-count sequences one edit away from another. Based on a fit of two negative binomial distributions, barcode sub-clusters having less than 20% of the maximum read count were discarded. TCRdb trimmed public reads at Q25 via fastp, called clones via MiXCR and kept in-frame beta chains. When rows share a CDR3 protein, they turn into one entry using the most common DNA and genes. TCRdb assigned the V and J calls; the authors' analysis was not used. The sample data list about 60,000 distinct CDR3 sequences, and around 17% of these were observed just once. The ten biggest clones cover roughly 1.5% of the sample.

Naive CD8 T cell libraries were made from approximately 20,000 to 1,000,000 sorted cells using 10%, 30% or 50% of purified RNA. Naive CD8 T cells, defined as CD8+CD4-CCR7+CD45RA+, were FACS-sorted into RLT Plus buffer on a BD FACSAria II. To test detection sensitivity, Jurkat RNA equal to some 11 TCR copies was added to samples of 20,000-1,000,000 naive CD8 T cells. Enrichment of CD8 T cells was done with RosetteSep CD8+ T Cell Enrichment Cocktail plus Ficoll-Paque, and ACK red cell lysis came afterward. Deletion took 3 bases off V and 0 bases off J, with a span of 8 bases between the germline ends. According to the germline V gene, CDR1 reads SGHVS and CDR2 reads FNYEAQ. Counted from cysteine to phenylalanine, this CDR3 has 14 amino acids. Only the CDR3 DNA is retained, 42 bases long and in frame from the first base. On the study overall, not on this receptor specifically: Modeling indicated approximately 3.1 TCR RNA copies recovered per cell, compared with around 10 by digital PCR, which implies a capture efficiency of 25% to 35%. When barcode sub-clustering was omitted, TCR diversity was inflated by chimeric consensus sequences, with chimeras reaching as high as 47%. Naive libraries contained spiked-in Jurkat TCR RNA (approximately nine copies' worth), which is not part of the donor repertoire. A single cell's worth of spiked-in Jurkat TCR RNA was reported detectable even among approximately 930,000 naive CD8 T cells. In CMV-specific effector cells, over 98% of molecules were held by clones above 20 RNA copies, whereas under 1% of molecules were held by such clones in naive cells. Identical TCR molecules sharing a barcode could cause highly expanded clone sizes to be underestimated.

At least ten counts were recorded for this clonotype. The specificity of this receptor is unknown. Per-nucleotide qualities are absent, and no much larger clonotype sits a single base away. The chain uses TRBV7-6 and TRBJ1-1, and possibly TRBD1, on 6 matching bases. The sequence derives from a human donor in good health. Some libraries in this study had Jurkat cell RNA spiked in. Sequenced sample: naive CD8+ T cells from blood, with Jurkat cell RNA spiked in. The cell subset or site label, read with the paper, signifies: FACS-sorted CD8+CD4-CCR7+CD45RA+ naive T cells. Read as DNA, the sequence is TGTGCCAGCAGCTTGGACAGACTGAACACTGAAGCTTTCTTT. It encodes CASSLDRLNTEAFF.